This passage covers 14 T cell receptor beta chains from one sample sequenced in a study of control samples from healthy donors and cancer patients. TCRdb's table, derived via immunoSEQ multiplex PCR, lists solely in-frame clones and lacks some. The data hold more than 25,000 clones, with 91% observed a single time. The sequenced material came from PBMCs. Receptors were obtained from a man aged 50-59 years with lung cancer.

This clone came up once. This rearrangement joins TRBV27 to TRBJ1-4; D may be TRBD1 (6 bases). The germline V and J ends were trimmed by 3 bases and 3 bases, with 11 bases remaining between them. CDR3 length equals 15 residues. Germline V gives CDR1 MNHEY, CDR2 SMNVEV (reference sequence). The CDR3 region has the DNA TGTGCCAGCAGTTTTAAGGAGGGGGCTAATGAAAAACTGTTTTTT. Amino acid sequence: CASSFKEGANEKLFF. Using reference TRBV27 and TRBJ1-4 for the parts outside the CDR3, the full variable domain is EAQVTQNPRYLITVTGKKLTVTCSQNMNHEYMSWYRQDPGLGLRQIYYSMNVEVTDKGDVPEGYKVSRKEKRNFPLILESPSPNQTSLYFCASSFKEGANEKLFFGSGTQLSVL.

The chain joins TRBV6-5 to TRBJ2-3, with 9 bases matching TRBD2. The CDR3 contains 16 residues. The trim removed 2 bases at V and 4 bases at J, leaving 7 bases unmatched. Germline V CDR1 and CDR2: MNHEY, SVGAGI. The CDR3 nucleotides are TGTGCCAGCAGTTACCGCGGGCGGGGGGGATCAGATACGCAGTATTTT. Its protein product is CASSYRGRGGSDTQYF.

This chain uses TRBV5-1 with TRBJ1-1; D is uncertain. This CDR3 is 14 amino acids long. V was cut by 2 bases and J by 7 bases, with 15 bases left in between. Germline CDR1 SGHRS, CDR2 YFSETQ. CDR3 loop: CASSFRARSDEAFF. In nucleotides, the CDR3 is TGCGCCAGCAGCTTTCGGGCGCGTTCAGATGAAGCTTTCTTT.

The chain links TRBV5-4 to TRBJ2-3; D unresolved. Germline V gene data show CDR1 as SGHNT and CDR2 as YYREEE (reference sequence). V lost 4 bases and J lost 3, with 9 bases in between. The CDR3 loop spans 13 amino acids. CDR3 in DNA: TGTGCCAGCAGCCCAACCGGGACAGATACGCAGTATTTT. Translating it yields CASSPTGTDTQYF.

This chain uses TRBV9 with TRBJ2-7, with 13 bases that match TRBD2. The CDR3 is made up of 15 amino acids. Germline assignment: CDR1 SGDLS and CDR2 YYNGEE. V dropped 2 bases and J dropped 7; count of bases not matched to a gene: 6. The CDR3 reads CASSVTGLAGEEQYF. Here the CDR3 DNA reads TGTGCCAGCAGCGTTACTGGACTAGCGGGGGAAGAGCAGTACTTC. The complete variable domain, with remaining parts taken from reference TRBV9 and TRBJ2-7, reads DSGVTQTPKHLITATGQRVTLRCSPRSGDLSVYWYQQSLDQGLQFLIQYYNGEERAKGNILERFSAQQFPDLHSELNLSSLELGDSALYFCASSVTGLAGEEQYFGPGTRLTVT.

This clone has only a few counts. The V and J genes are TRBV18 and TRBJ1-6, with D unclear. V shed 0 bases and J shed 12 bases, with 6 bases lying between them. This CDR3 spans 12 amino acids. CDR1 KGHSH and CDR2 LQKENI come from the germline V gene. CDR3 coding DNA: TGTGCCAGCTCACCACCGGAACAACCCCTCCACTTT. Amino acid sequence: CASSPPEQPLHF.

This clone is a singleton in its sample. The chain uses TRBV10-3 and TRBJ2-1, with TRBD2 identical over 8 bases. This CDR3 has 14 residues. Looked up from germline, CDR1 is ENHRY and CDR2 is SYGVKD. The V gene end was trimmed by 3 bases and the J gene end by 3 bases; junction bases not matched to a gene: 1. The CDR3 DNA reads TGTGCCATCAGTGAACTAGCGGTCTACAATGAGCAGTTCTTC. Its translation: CAISELAVYNEQFF.

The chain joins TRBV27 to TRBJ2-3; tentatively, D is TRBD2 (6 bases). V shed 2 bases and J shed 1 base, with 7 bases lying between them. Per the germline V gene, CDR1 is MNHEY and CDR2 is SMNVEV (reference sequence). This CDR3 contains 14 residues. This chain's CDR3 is CASSLGGGTDTQYF. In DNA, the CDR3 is TGTGCCAGCAGTTTAGGCGGGGGCACAGATACGCAGTATTTT.

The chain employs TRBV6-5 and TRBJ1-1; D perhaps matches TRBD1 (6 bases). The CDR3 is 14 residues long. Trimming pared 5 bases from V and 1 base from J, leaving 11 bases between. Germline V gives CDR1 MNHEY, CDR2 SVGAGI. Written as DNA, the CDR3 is TGTGCCAGCAGTCTGTTACAGGGGAACACTGAAGCTTTCTTT. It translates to CASSLLQGNTEAFF.

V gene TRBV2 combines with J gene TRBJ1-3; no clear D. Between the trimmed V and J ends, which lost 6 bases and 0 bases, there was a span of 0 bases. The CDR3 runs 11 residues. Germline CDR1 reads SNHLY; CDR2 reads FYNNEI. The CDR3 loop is CASSSGNTIYF. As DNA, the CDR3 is TGTGCCAGCAGCTCTGGAAACACCATATATTTT.

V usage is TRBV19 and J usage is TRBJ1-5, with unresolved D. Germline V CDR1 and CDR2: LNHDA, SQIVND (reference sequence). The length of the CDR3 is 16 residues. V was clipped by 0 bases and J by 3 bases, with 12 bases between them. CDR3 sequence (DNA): TGTGCCAGTAGTATAGATCCATCGCCGAACAATCAGCCCCAGCATTTT. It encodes CASSIDPSPNNQPQHF.

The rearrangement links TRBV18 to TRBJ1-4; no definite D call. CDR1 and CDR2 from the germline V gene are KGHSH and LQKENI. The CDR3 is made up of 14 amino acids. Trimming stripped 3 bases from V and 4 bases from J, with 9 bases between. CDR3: CASSPPGNNEKLFF. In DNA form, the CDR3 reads TGTGCCAGCTCACCCCCCGGAAATAATGAAAAACTGTTTTTT.

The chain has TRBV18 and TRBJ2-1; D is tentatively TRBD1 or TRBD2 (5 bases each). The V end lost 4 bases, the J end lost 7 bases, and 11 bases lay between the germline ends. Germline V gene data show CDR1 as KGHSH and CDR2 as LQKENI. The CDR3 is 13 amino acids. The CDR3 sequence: CASSREQGNEQFF. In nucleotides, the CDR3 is TGTGCCAGCTCACGGGAGCAGGGAAATGAGCAGTTCTTC.

CDR3 region: CASSPDRGINSPLHF. As DNA, the CDR3 is TGTGCCAGCAGCCCGGACAGGGGAATAAATTCACCCCTCCACTTT. The chain uses TRBV7-2 and TRBJ1-6; 9 nucleotides agree with TRBD1. V lost 5 bases to trimming and J lost 7 bases; unmatched junction nucleotides: 6. This CDR3 comprises 15 residues. CDR1 and CDR2 (germline): SGHTA, FQGNSA.